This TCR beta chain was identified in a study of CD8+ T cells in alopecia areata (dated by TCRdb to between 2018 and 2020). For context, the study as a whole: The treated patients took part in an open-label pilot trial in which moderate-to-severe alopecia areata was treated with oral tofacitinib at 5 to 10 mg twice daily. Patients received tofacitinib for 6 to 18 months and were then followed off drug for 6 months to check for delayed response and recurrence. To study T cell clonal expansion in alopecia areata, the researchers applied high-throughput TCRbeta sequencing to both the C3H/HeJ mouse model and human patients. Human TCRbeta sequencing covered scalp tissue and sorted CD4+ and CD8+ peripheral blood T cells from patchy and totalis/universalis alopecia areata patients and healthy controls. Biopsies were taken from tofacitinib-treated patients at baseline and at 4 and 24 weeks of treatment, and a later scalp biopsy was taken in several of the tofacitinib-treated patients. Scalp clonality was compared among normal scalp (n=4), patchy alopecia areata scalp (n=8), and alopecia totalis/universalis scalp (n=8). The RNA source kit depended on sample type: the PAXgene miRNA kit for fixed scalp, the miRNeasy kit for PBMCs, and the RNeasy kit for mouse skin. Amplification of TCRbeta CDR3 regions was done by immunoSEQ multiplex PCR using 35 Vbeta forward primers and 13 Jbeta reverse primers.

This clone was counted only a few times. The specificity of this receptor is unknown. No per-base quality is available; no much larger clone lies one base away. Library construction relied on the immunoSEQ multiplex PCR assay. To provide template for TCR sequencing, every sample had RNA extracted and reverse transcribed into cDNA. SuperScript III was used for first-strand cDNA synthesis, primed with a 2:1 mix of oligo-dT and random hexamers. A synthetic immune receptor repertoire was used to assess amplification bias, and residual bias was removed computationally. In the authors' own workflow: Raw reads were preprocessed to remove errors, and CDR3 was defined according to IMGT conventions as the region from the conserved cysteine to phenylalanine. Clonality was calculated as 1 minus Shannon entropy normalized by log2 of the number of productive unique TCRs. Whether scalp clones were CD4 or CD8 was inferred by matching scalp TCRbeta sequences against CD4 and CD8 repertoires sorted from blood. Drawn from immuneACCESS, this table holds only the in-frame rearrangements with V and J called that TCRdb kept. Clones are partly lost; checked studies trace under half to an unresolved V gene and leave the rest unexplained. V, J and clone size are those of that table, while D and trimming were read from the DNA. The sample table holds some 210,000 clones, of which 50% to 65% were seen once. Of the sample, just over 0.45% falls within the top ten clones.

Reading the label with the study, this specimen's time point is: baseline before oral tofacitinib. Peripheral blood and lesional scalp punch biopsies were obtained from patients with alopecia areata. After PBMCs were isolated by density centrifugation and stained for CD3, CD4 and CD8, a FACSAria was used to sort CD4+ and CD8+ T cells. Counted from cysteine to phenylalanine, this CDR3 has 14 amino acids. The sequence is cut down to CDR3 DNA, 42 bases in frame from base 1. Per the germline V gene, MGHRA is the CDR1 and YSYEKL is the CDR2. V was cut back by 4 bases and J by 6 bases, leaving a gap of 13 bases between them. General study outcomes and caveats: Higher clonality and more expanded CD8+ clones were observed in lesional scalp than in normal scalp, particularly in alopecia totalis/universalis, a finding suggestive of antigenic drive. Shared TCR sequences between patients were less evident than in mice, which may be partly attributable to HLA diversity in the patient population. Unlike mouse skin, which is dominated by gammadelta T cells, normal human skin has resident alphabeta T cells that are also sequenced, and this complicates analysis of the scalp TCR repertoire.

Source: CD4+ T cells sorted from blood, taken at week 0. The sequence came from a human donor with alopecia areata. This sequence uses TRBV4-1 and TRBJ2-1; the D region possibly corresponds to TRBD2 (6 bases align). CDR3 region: CASSPGLLGNEQFF. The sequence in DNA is TGCGCCAGCAGCCCGGGACTGCTGGGCAATGAGCAGTTCTTC.